These 19 T cell receptor beta chains came from one sample sequenced in a study of PD-1 blockade in mismatch repair-deficient tumors. Using immunoSEQ multiplex PCR, the repertoire was profiled, and TCRdb retains in-frame clones only, with some absent. The data contain tens of thousands of clones, around 80% of them singletons. The sample was peripheral blood, taken 44 weeks after starting pembrolizumab. All receptors come from an adult with mismatch repair-deficient cancer.

The rearrangement uses TRBV5-1 and TRBJ2-7, with 9 bases lining up with TRBD1. This CDR3 spans 15 amino acids. Per the germline V gene, CDR1 is SGHRS and CDR2 is YFSETQ. V lost 4 bases and J lost 4; bases outside the gene matches: 9. The CDR3 sequence is CASSPIQGARYEQYF. The CDR3 DNA is TGCGCCAGCAGCCCGATACAGGGGGCTCGTTACGAGCAGTACTTC.

The chain joins TRBV6-5 to TRBJ1-1; TRBD1 aligns across 8 bases. The CDR3 covers 12 residues. Trimming at V came to 6 bases and at J to 10 bases, leaving 7 bases not matched to a gene. Germline CDR1 and CDR2: MNHEY and SVGAGI. DNA of the CDR3: TGTGCCAGCAGCCGACAGGGGAGGGGAGCTTTCTTT. Its protein product is CASSRQGRGAFF.

The chain couples TRBV5-4 to TRBJ1-3, with TRBD1 as a possible D gene (6 bases). The V gene lost 4 bases and the J gene lost 5 bases, with 19 bases spanning the gap. Germline V gene data show CDR1 as SGHNT and CDR2 as YYREEE (reference sequence). The CDR3 loop spans 16 amino acids. The CDR3, as DNA: TGTGCCAGCAGCCGGGAGGATACAGGGAAAAGAAACACCATATATTTT. It translates to CASSREDTGKRNTIYF.

The rearrangement joins TRBV14 to TRBJ2-7; 9 nucleotides align to TRBD1. Trimming cost V 4 bases and J 3 bases; bases outside gene matches: 7. The CDR3 contains 15 residues. In germline, CDR1 is SGHDN, CDR2 FVKESK. The CDR3 DNA reads as TGTGCCAGCAGCCTCCCCGGGACAGGGCTCTACGAGCAGTACTTC. It codes for CASSLPGTGLYEQYF.

V gene TRBV6-1 combines with J gene TRBJ1-2; D may be TRBD1 (5 bases). V was cut by 7 bases and J by 3 bases, with 12 bases left in between. The germline V gene encodes CDR1 MNHNS and CDR2 SASEGT. The CDR3 has 13 residues. The CDR3 DNA is TGTGCCAGCAAGAAAGGGGAGGACTATGGCTACACCTTC. It specifies CASKKGEDYGYTF.

This rearrangement joins TRBV15 to TRBJ2-5; D not resolved. The CDR3 consists of 13 residues. The germline V gene has CDR1 LNHNV and CDR2 YYDKDF (reference sequence). The ends were cut back, 5 bases at V and 7 bases at J, with 14 bases in the middle. The CDR3 is CATSPGPKGTQYF. For the CDR3, the DNA is TGTGCCACCAGCCCCGGGCCTAAGGGGACCCAGTACTTC.

In DNA form, the CDR3 reads TGTGCCAGTAGTTTCATAGGGGCCGAGCAGTACTTC. Its translation is CASSFIGAEQYF. This chain joins TRBV19 and TRBJ2-7, with D possibly TRBD1 on 5 matching bases. CDR3 size: 12 residues. Germline-derived CDR1 and CDR2 are LNHDA and SQIVND (reference sequence). V gave up 5 bases and J gave up 6 bases, with 11 bases separating them.

The rearrangement links TRBV7-3 to TRBJ2-2; D unclear. The germline V gene encodes CDR1 SGHTA and CDR2 FQGTGA. The CDR3 length is 15 residues. Trimming removed 0 bases at V and 1 base at J, with 6 bases between. CDR3 protein: CASSLTRQNTGELFF. CDR3 nucleotide sequence: TGTGCCAGCAGCTTAACGCGACAGAACACCGGGGAGCTGTTTTTT.

This chain uses TRBV5-1 with TRBJ2-1; TRBD2 aligns across 11 bases. V shed 6 bases and J 4 bases; nucleotides not matched to a gene: 9. Germline loops: CDR1 SGHRS, CDR2 YFSETQ. The CDR3 loop spans 16 amino acids. The CDR3 DNA reads TGCGCCAGCAAGCCCCCCGGGACTAGCGGATACAATGAGCAGTTCTTC. This sequence encodes CASKPPGTSGYNEQFF.

The chain is built from TRBV5-6 and TRBJ2-2; 7 bases align to TRBD2. Losses at the gene ends were 3 bases for V and 3 bases for J; bases not matched to a gene: 11. This CDR3 spans 17 amino acids. Germline V CDR1 and CDR2: SGHDT, YYEEEE. CDR3 coding DNA: TGTGCCAGCAGCTCCGGGGGGTATGGGGCCTACACCGGGGAGCTGTTTTTT. This gives the protein CASSSGGYGAYTGELFF.

The chain recombines TRBV7-3 with TRBJ2-3; 7 nucleotides match TRBD2. V dropped 1 base and J dropped 5; count of bases not matched to a gene: 6. The germline CDR1 and CDR2 sequences are SGHTA and FQGTGA. This CDR3 comprises 15 residues. The CDR3 nucleotides read TGTGCCAGCAGCTTAAACGGGAGGCGGGTAGATACGCAGTATTTT. Translated: CASSLNGRRVDTQYF.

The V gene is TRBV7-2, the J gene TRBJ2-7; 10 bases agree with TRBD1. V was clipped by 6 bases and J by 1 base; unmatched bases: 3. The CDR3 is 14 residues long. Germline V gene sequence: CDR1 SGHTA, CDR2 FQGNSA. CDR3 residues: CASSSDRGSYEQYF. CDR3 DNA sequence: TGTGCCAGCAGTTCGGACAGGGGGTCCTACGAGCAGTACTTC.

The gene calls are TRBV7-3 and TRBJ2-5; possibly TRBD2 for D (5 bases). V was clipped by 3 bases and J by 3 bases, with 8 bases between them. Germline values: CDR1 SGHTA, CDR2 FQGTGA. CDR3 length: 13 amino acids. The chain's CDR3 is CASSFAGEETQYF. CDR3 coding DNA: TGTGCCAGCAGCTTTGCGGGTGAAGAGACCCAGTACTTC. The full variable domain, its missing parts supplied by reference TRBV7-3 and TRBJ2-5, is GAGVSQTPSNKVTEKGKYVELRCDPISGHTALYWYRQSLGQGPEFLIYFQGTGAADDSGLPNDRFFAVRPEGSVSTLKIQRTERGDSAVYLCASSFAGEETQYFGPGTRLLVL.

In its sample, this clone was seen once. V is TRBV19 and J is TRBJ1-1; no clear D. Trimming stripped 5 bases from V and 1 base from J, with 8 bases between. The CDR3 contains 13 residues. Germline loops: CDR1 LNHDA, CDR2 SQIVND (reference sequence). CDR3 loop: CASSRRPNTEAFF. The CDR3 DNA follows: TGTGCCAGTAGTCGGAGACCGAACACTGAAGCTTTCTTT.

The chain combines TRBV4-2 with TRBJ1-1; 9 bases match TRBD1. CDR3 length: 15 residues. Germline assignment: CDR1 LGHNA and CDR2 YNFKEQ. Trimming at V came to 0 bases and at J to 10 bases, leaving 9 bases not matched to a gene. CDR3 in DNA: TGTGCCAGCAGCCAAGAACAGGGGGCCGGTCGCGTAGCTTTCTTT. It is translated as CASSQEQGAGRVAFF.

This clone was found many times. The gene calls are TRBV7-9 and TRBJ1-5, with D possibly being TRBD1 (6 bases). Trimming took off 5 bases at V and 8 bases at J, with 16 bases between the two ends. The CDR3 totals 14 residues. Per germline, CDR1 SEHNR and CDR2 FQNEAQ (reference sequence). The CDR3 nucleotides are TGTGCCAGCAGCCTTAGGGGGGGCGGTGAGCCCCAGCATTTT. Protein product: CASSLRGGGEPQHF.

V gene TRBV6-5 combines with J gene TRBJ2-3; possibly TRBD2 for D (5 bases). The germline gives CDR1 MNHEY, CDR2 SVGAGI. The V gene lost 4 bases and the J gene lost 4 bases, with 15 bases spanning the gap. CDR3 length: 15 residues. In nucleotides, the CDR3 is TGTGCCAGCAGTTCCACTAGTTTCGTCGCAGATACGCAGTATTTT. This codes for CASSSTSFVADTQYF.

The V call is TRBV11-2, the J call TRBJ2-2; perhaps TRBD1 as D (5 bases). This CDR3 is built from 15 residues. Germline V lookup: CDR1 SGHAT, CDR2 FQNNGV. Between the trimmed V and J ends, which lost 5 bases and 4 bases, there was a span of 14 bases. The CDR3 spells CASSRSRGSTGELFF. CDR3 nucleotide sequence: TGTGCCAGCAGCCGCTCAAGGGGATCCACCGGGGAGCTGTTTTTT.

The CDR3: CAISGGGEAYEQYF. CDR3 DNA sequence: TGTGCCATCAGTGGGGGCGGGGAGGCCTACGAGCAGTACTTC. The genes are TRBV10-3 and TRBJ2-7; tentatively, D is TRBD2 (6 bases). From germline, CDR1 is ENHRY and CDR2 SYGVKD. The germline V and J ends were trimmed by 4 bases and 2 bases, with 12 bases remaining between them. The CDR3 has 14 residues.